This T cell receptor (beta chain) originates from a study of T cell responses to AZD1222 COVID-19 vaccine. Across the study: Pooling of second doses given at about 4 or about 12 weeks was done.

The table lists this clone with a count of one. Its specificity is not known. General study points: Just a handful of AZD1222 recipients were seropositive at baseline. Spike was spanned by vaccine-associated CD4 TCRs, which were dominant at 160-218 and 743-854.

The data were produced by immunoSEQ multiplex PCR, yet TCRdb's version contains in-frame clones alone and is incomplete. The data hold approximately 100,000 clones, with around 91% observed a single time. This receptor was obtained from an adult in good health. The material was peripheral blood, obtained on day 0 of AZD1222 vaccination.

CDR3 sequence (DNA): TGTGCCAGCAGCTTCTATGTGACAGGAGGTAATTCACCCCTCCACTTT. Its protein product is CASSFYVTGGNSPLHF. This chain uses TRBV7-9 with TRBJ1-6, with TRBD1 as a possible D gene (6 bases). The CDR3 runs 16 residues. V lost 3 bases and J lost 6, with 15 bases in between. Germline assignment: CDR1 SEHNR and CDR2 FQNEAQ (reference sequence). The full variable domain, completed using reference TRBV7-9 and TRBJ1-6, is DTGVSQNPRHKITKRGQNVTFRCDPISEHNRLYWYRQTLGQGPEFLTYFQNEAQLEKSRLLSDRFSAERPKGSFSTLEIQRTEQGDSAMYLCASSFYVTGGNSPLHFGNGTRLTVT.